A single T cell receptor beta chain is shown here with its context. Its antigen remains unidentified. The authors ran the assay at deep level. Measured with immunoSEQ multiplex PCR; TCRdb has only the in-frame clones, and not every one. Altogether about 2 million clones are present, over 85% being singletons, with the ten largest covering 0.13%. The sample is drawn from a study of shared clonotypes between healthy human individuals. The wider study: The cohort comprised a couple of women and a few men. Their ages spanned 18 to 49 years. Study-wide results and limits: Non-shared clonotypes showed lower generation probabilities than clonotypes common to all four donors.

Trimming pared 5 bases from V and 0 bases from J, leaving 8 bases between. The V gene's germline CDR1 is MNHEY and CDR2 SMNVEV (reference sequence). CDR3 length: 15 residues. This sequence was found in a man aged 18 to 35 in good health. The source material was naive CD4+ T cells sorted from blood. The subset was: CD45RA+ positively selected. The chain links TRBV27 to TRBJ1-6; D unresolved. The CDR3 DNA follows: TGTGCCAGCAGTAGGGTTGGCTCCTATAATTCACCCCTCCACTTT. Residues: CASSRVGSYNSPLHF.